Presented here are 26 T cell receptor beta chains from one specimen sequenced in a study of blood T cell repertoires in COVID-19. TCRdb keeps only in-frame clones here, not all; method: immunoSEQ multiplex PCR. The sample holds 300,000 to 350,000 clones, about 90% seen once. What was sequenced was peripheral blood. These receptor sequences come from a woman between 40 and 55 years old with COVID-19, enrolled during active disease.

This chain links TRBV18 with TRBJ1-5; a weak D match, TRBD1 (5 bases). The V and J ends lost 3 bases and 6 bases respectively, with 15 bases between them. Germline loops: CDR1 KGHSH, CDR2 LQKENI. The CDR3 is 15 amino acids. This CDR3 is CASSPAQGLSQPQHF. For the CDR3, the DNA is TGTGCCAGCTCACCGGCCCAGGGCCTAAGTCAGCCCCAGCATTTT.

The genes are TRBV5-1 and TRBJ1-4, with 7 bases identical to TRBD1. J was trimmed by 8 bases and V by 2 bases; bases with no gene match: 9. The germline V gene encodes CDR1 SGHRS and CDR2 YFSETQ. This CDR3 has 15 residues. The CDR3 sequence is CASSLQQGPGEKLFF. DNA of the CDR3: TGCGCCAGCAGCTTACAACAGGGGCCTGGAGAAAAACTGTTTTTT.

The rearrangement links TRBV7-2 to TRBJ1-3; 8 nucleotides line up with TRBD1. J lost 3 bases, V lost 5 bases, and 9 bases had no gene match. Germline CDR1 is SGHTA and CDR2 is FQGNSA. The CDR3 length is 16 residues. The CDR3 nucleotides read TGTGCCAGCAGCCTTGGGACAGGAGGAATTGGAAACACCATATATTTT. The encoded protein is CASSLGTGGIGNTIYF.

The chain employs TRBV28 and TRBJ1-3; 10 positions match TRBD1. V lost 3 bases and J lost 4; bases outside the gene matches: 6. Germline CDR1 MDHEN, CDR2 SYDVKM. There are 16 residues in the CDR3. CDR3 loop: CASSFDRGLLGNTIYF. Written as DNA, the CDR3 is TGTGCCAGCAGTTTCGACAGGGGGCTGTTAGGAAACACCATATATTTT.

CDR3 in amino acids: CSVGLASGNTIYF. CDR3 nucleotides: TGCAGCGTTGGCTTGGCCTCTGGAAACACCATATATTTT. This chain joins TRBV29-1 and TRBJ1-3; D is unresolved. Deletions cut 4 bases from V and 0 bases from J, with 7 bases between. Germline CDR1 SQVTM, CDR2 ANQGSEA. This CDR3 has 13 amino acids.

The CDR3 protein is CAISTQGYPEAFF. The DNA of the CDR3 is TGTGCCATCAGTACACAGGGCTACCCTGAAGCTTTCTTT. The V gene is TRBV10-3, the J gene TRBJ1-1; maybe TRBD1 (6 bases). The CDR3 totals 13 residues. Germline-derived CDR1 and CDR2 are ENHRY and SYGVKD. Trimming cost V 5 bases and J 6 bases, with 13 bases left between them.

The CDR3 here is CASSLRDKPYEQYF. The CDR3 coding sequence is TGTGCCAGCAGCTTGCGAGACAAGCCCTACGAGCAGTACTTC. This chain links TRBV5-4 with TRBJ2-7; D call uncertain. Per the germline V gene, CDR1 is SGHNT and CDR2 is YYREEE (reference sequence). V lost 1 base to trimming and J lost 2 bases, with 10 bases between them. The CDR3 runs to 14 residues.

The chain is built from TRBV15 and TRBJ1-1, with D possibly being TRBD1 (6 bases). V was shortened by 0 bases and J by 4 bases, with 12 bases between the two germline ends. The CDR3 covers 15 residues. Germline V gene lookup returns CDR1 LNHNV and CDR2 YYDKDF (reference sequence). CDR3 nucleotides: TGTGCCACCAGCAGAGACCCAGGGGTGGGCACTGAAGCTTTCTTT. Protein sequence: CATSRDPGVGTEAFF. The full variable domain, rest sourced from reference TRBV15 and TRBJ1-1, is DAMVIQNPRYQVTQFGKPVTLSCSQTLNHNVMYWYQQKSSQAPKLLFHYYDKDFNNEADTPDNFQSRRPNTSFCFLDIRSPGLGDTAMYLCATSRDPGVGTEAFFGQGTRLTVV.

The V and J genes are TRBV19 and TRBJ1-5; D is possibly TRBD1 (5 bases). The V gene's germline CDR1 is LNHDA and CDR2 SQIVND (reference sequence). This CDR3 spans 16 amino acids. V was shortened by 0 bases and J by 5 bases, with 14 bases between the two germline ends. CDR3 loop: CASSIDGGGLDQPQHF. The DNA of the CDR3 is TGTGCCAGTAGTATAGATGGGGGAGGGCTCGATCAGCCCCAGCATTTT.

This clone was seen only once. The rearrangement links TRBV21-1 to TRBJ2-4; TRBD2 was called by the table and not checked on the DNA. TRBV21-1 is a pseudogene. The CDR3 contains 15 residues. The CDR3 loop reads CASSKLREDGNIQYF. In DNA, the CDR3 is TGTGCCAGCAGCAAACTCAGGGAGGACGGAAACATTCAGTACTTC.

This clone was recorded a few times. V gene TRBV24-1 combines with J gene TRBJ2-3, with 7 bases fitting TRBD1. This CDR3 is built from 15 residues. Germline lookup yields CDR1 KGHDR and CDR2 SFDVKD. V lost 0 bases and J lost 2; bases outside the gene matches: 1. This chain's CDR3 is CATSDLQGDTDTQYF. The CDR3 nucleotides read TGTGCCACCAGTGATTTGCAGGGGGACACAGATACGCAGTATTTT.

V usage is TRBV12-5 and J usage is TRBJ1-1, with 7 bases lining up with TRBD1. This CDR3 contains 16 residues. Germline values: CDR1 LGHNT, CDR2 FRNRAP. The V gene end was trimmed by 2 bases and the J gene end by 1 base; junction bases not matched to a gene: 7. The DNA for the CDR3 is TGTGCTAGTGGTTTGTTGTTAAGGGACAGGAACACTGAAGCTTTCTTT. This translates into CASGLLLRDRNTEAFF.

This clone was counted once. CDR3 in DNA: TGTGCCAGCAGCCCCCCTTTGGGGACAGATGGAAACACCATATATTTT. This encodes CASSPPLGTDGNTIYF. J is TRBJ1-3 and V is TRBV7-2, with 7 bases aligning to TRBD1. CDR1 and CDR2 from the germline V gene are SGHTA and FQGNSA. J was trimmed by 3 bases and V by 5 bases; bases with no gene match: 10. The CDR3 runs to 16 residues.

This chain joins TRBV5-1 and TRBJ1-2, with TRBD1 identical over 8 bases. J lost 2 bases, V lost 4 bases, and 4 bases had no gene match. From germline, CDR1 is SGHRS and CDR2 YFSETQ. CDR3 length: 14 residues. The CDR3 spells CASSGQGANYGYTF. The DNA for the CDR3 is TGCGCCAGCAGCGGACAGGGCGCAAACTATGGCTACACCTTC.

The rearrangement joins TRBV3-1 (or the pseudogene TRBV3-2) to TRBJ1-1, with 7 bases fitting TRBD1. Trimming took 1 base from V and 6 from J; bases not matched to a gene: 2. CDR3 length equals 13 residues. Germline V gene lookup returns CDR1 LGHDT and CDR2 YNNKEL (reference sequence). The chain's CDR3 is CASSQGQGAEAFF. CDR3 DNA: TGTGCCAGCAGCCAAGGACAGGGTGCTGAAGCTTTCTTT.

The genes are TRBV27 and TRBJ2-1, with D hard to call. The ends were cut back, 6 bases at V and 5 bases at J, with 11 bases in the middle. The CDR3 contains 13 residues. Germline V gene sequence: CDR1 MNHEY, CDR2 SMNVEV (reference sequence). The CDR3 sequence: CASSLTRDNEQFF. As DNA, the CDR3 is TGTGCCAGCAGCCTAACCCGGGACAATGAGCAGTTCTTC.

This clone showed up just a few times. J is TRBJ1-2 and V is TRBV6-1, with 8 positions matching TRBD1. V lost 3 bases, J lost 2 bases, and 8 bases stayed unmatched. This CDR3 is built from 16 residues. Germline V gives CDR1 MNHNS, CDR2 SASEGT. The CDR3 DNA follows: TGTGCCAGCAGTGATACCCGGGACAGGACGAACTATGGCTACACCTTC. Protein: CASSDTRDRTNYGYTF.

This clone was counted a few times. V usage is TRBV5-1 and J usage is TRBJ2-1; D is possibly TRBD1 (6 bases). V was clipped by 4 bases and J by 7 bases, with 21 bases between them. The CDR3 consists of 16 residues. The germline CDR1 and CDR2 sequences are SGHRS and YFSETQ. The CDR3 DNA reads as TGCGCCAGCAGCGTGACGAACAGGGTTAATGGGAATGAGCAGTTCTTC. Residues: CASSVTNRVNGNEQFF.

The rearrangement joins TRBV19 to TRBJ1-2; weak D call: TRBD1 (5 bases). The CDR3 runs 14 residues. Germline CDR1 is LNHDA and CDR2 is SQIVND (reference sequence). Trimming shortened V by 10 bases and J by 2 bases, and 17 bases separated the two germline ends. The DNA of the CDR3 is TGTGCCACCACACCGGGGGGACCCAACTATGGCTACACCTTC. The encoded protein is CATTPGGPNYGYTF.

This rearrangement joins TRBV7-2 to TRBJ1-1; D uncertain. CDR1 and CDR2 from the germline V gene are SGHTA and FQGNSA. Trimming left V 5 bases short and J 1 base short, with 11 bases between. The CDR3 sequence is 14 residues long. The CDR3 DNA sequence: TGTGCCAGCAGCCATGGTCAGGCGAACACTGAAGCTTTCTTT. It codes for CASSHGQANTEAFF.

The chain couples TRBV28 to TRBJ2-5, with TRBD1 matching over 8 bases. Germline-derived CDR1 and CDR2 are MDHEN and SYDVKM. V lost 6 bases, J lost 3 bases, and 9 bases stayed unmatched. CDR3 length: 15 amino acids. CDR3 region: CASSPDRGGEETQYF. The CDR3 bases are TGTGCCAGCAGCCCCGACAGGGGAGGCGAAGAGACCCAGTACTTC.

The chain couples TRBV2 to TRBJ2-7; the match to TRBD1 covers 8 bases. The CDR3 sequence is 15 residues long. Trimming took 6 bases from V and 6 from J; bases not matched to a gene: 13. Germline CDR1 SNHLY, CDR2 FYNNEI. This CDR3 is CASRINLQGGIEQYF. CDR3 DNA sequence: TGTGCCAGCAGAATAAACCTACAGGGGGGAATCGAGCAGTACTTC.

V gene TRBV18 combines with J gene TRBJ1-2, with TRBD1 matching over 10 bases. The CDR3 contains 15 residues. The germline gives CDR1 KGHSH, CDR2 LQKENI. J was trimmed by 2 bases and V by 3 bases; bases with no gene match: 3. The CDR3 DNA follows: TGTGCCAGCTCACCCTGGGACAGGGGCAACTATGGCTACACCTTC. Translating it yields CASSPWDRGNYGYTF.

CDR3 nucleotides: TGTGCCTGCTCACTTTCGTACGACGAACAGGGTTGGTCCGCTGAAGCTTTCTTT. This translates into CACSLSYDEQGWSAEAFF. This chain joins TRBV30 and TRBJ1-1; D might be TRBD1 (6 bases). Germline lookup yields CDR1 GTSNPN and CDR2 SVGIG (reference sequence). This CDR3 is 18 amino acids long. Trimming left V 6 bases short and J 6 bases short, with 32 bases between.

J is TRBJ2-7 and V is TRBV27, with 9 bases that match TRBD1. With V trimmed by 3 bases and J by 4 bases, 4 bases remained unmatched. The CDR3 spans 14 residues. The germline CDR1 and CDR2 sequences are MNHEY and SMNVEV (reference sequence). As DNA, the CDR3 is TGTGCCAGCAGTTTTGGAGACAGGGGGTACGAGCAGTACTTC. This translates into CASSFGDRGYEQYF.

The gene calls are TRBV11-2 and TRBJ2-7; 7 bases agree with TRBD2. Looked up from germline, CDR1 is SGHAT and CDR2 is FQNNGV. The ends lost 3 bases at V and 5 bases at J; junction bases unmatched: 10. The CDR3 is made up of 15 amino acids. This chain's CDR3 is CASSFYNGRRNEQYF. The CDR3 bases are TGTGCCAGCAGCTTTTATAACGGGAGGAGGAACGAGCAGTACTTC.